Shown below are 28 T cell receptor beta chains from a single sample sequenced in a study of shared clonotypes between healthy human individuals. Clones were read by immunoSEQ multiplex PCR, and TCRdb kept only the in-frame ones, dropping some. Altogether about 2.2 million clones are present, 80% to 95% being singletons, with the ten largest covering around 1.7%. Naive CD8 populations comprised CD45RO-negative cells positively selected for CCR7, excluding terminally differentiated effector memory CD45RA+ cells. The sample taken for sequencing was naive CD8+ T cells from PBMCs. These receptors came from a man aged 18 to 29 in good health. Some clones in this sample may be carry-over from other donors' samples.

The rearrangement joins TRBV10-1 to TRBJ2-7; either TRBD1 or TRBD2 may fit D (5 bases each). The CDR3 sequence is 16 residues long. The V and J ends lost 2 bases and 6 bases respectively, with 20 bases between them. The V gene's germline CDR1 is WNHNN and CDR2 SYGVQD (reference sequence). CDR3 protein: CASSETRDQYLGEQYF. The DNA for the CDR3 is TGCGCCAGCAGTGAGACCCGGGACCAATATTTGGGCGAGCAGTACTTC.

This clone was seen only once. This sequence joins TRBV29-1 and TRBJ2-5; TRBD1 matches at 7 bases. The J call may be in error: the DNA end matches TRBJ2-7 better. The germline V gene encodes CDR1 SQVTM and CDR2 ANQGSEA. This CDR3 region has 13 residues. The DNA for the CDR3 is TGCAGCGTTGGGGGACAGAGTTCCTACGAGCAGTACTTC. It codes for CSVGGQSSYEQYF.

The rearrangement uses TRBV7-3 and TRBJ2-1; 8 nucleotides agree with TRBD2. CDR3 length: 15 residues. Germline V lookup: CDR1 SGHTA, CDR2 FQGTGA. The V gene end was trimmed by 5 bases and the J gene end by 4 bases; junction bases not matched to a gene: 7. The CDR3 protein is CASSLIAGSYNEQFF. The CDR3 DNA is TGTGCCAGCAGCCTTATAGCGGGAAGTTACAATGAGCAGTTCTTC.

This clone was seen only once. The chain links TRBV29-1 to TRBJ2-1; TRBD1 matches at 8 bases. The J segment lost 5 bases and the V segment lost 0 bases, leaving 15 bases of the junction unmatched. The CDR3 is made up of 18 amino acids. Germline V gene data show CDR1 as SQVTM and CDR2 as ANQGSEA. The CDR3 DNA reads as TGCAGCGTTGAAGATCCCACGGACAGGGTCCGACCCCACAATGAGCAGTTCTTC. This encodes CSVEDPTDRVRPHNEQFF.

J is TRBJ2-2 and V is TRBV6-5; no clear D. The length of the CDR3 is 12 residues. V lost 2 bases and J 6 bases, leaving 4 bases between the germline ends. Per the germline V gene, CDR1 is MNHEY and CDR2 is SVGAGI. The DNA of the CDR3 is TGTGCCAGCAGTTACATTGCCGGGGAGCTGTTTTTT. Its translation: CASSYIAGELFF.

This clone was counted a single time. The gene calls are TRBV5-4 and TRBJ2-7; TRBD2 matches 9 bases. Germline V gene lookup returns CDR1 SGHNT and CDR2 YYREEE (reference sequence). After removal of 2 bases from V and 0 bases from J, the junction contained 3 bases not matched to a gene. This CDR3 has 15 amino acids. The CDR3 DNA follows: TGTGCCAGCAGCTTTCTGACTAGCGGCTCCTACGAGCAGTACTTC. It is translated as CASSFLTSGSYEQYF.

This clone was detected once. This chain uses TRBV4-1 with TRBJ1-5; no reliable D call. The CDR3 loop spans 15 amino acids. In germline, CDR1 is MGHRA, CDR2 YSYEKL. Trimming shortened V by 0 bases and J by 5 bases, and 11 bases separated the two germline ends. The CDR3 region has the DNA TGCGCCAGCAGCCAAGAAGAGGGAATATATCAGCCCCAGCATTTT. This encodes CASSQEEGIYQPQHF.

The chain carries TRBV28 and TRBJ2-3; D tentatively reads TRBD1 or TRBD2 (5 bases each). CDR3 length equals 16 residues. Trimming stripped 3 bases from V and 5 bases from J, with 18 bases between. Germline assignment: CDR1 MDHEN and CDR2 SYDVKM. CDR3 coding DNA: TGTGCCAGCAGTTTCACCGGGACCTTCGGCTTAGATACGCAGTATTTT. Its translation: CASSFTGTFGLDTQYF.

The gene calls are TRBV10-1 and TRBJ1-1; D unresolved. Trimming removed 0 bases from V and 4 bases from J, with 12 bases in between. The CDR3 length is 15 residues. The germline V gene has CDR1 WNHNN and CDR2 SYGVQD (reference sequence). CDR3 in amino acids: CASSESTKMVTEAFF. Written as DNA, the CDR3 is TGCGCCAGCAGTGAGTCGACGAAGATGGTCACTGAAGCTTTCTTT.

Concerning this clone: Other nucleotide sequences in the sample specify the same CDR3. The chain carries TRBV19 and TRBJ2-7; D is perhaps TRBD1 (6 bases). Germline loops: CDR1 LNHDA, CDR2 SQIVND (reference sequence). Trimming pared 1 base from V and 2 bases from J, leaving 9 bases between. The CDR3 is 14 amino acids. CDR3: CASSIGTATYEQYF. As DNA, the CDR3 is TGTGCCAGTAGTATAGGGACAGCTACCTACGAGCAGTACTTC.

The chain has TRBV5-1 and TRBJ2-2, with D maybe TRBD2 (5 bases). Trimming took off 4 bases at V and 6 bases at J, with 22 bases between the two ends. Germline V lookup: CDR1 SGHRS, CDR2 YFSETQ. The CDR3 is made up of 17 amino acids. Here the CDR3 reads CASSPLERAGAAGELFF. CDR3 nucleotides: TGCGCCAGCAGCCCTTTAGAAAGGGCAGGAGCGGCCGGGGAGCTGTTTTTT.

This clone showed up just once. The chain has TRBV6-5 and TRBJ2-1; maybe TRBD2 (5 bases). CDR3 length: 14 residues. Germline V gene lookup returns CDR1 MNHEY and CDR2 SVGAGI. V was clipped by 5 bases and J by 4 bases, with 12 bases between them. CDR3 nucleotide sequence: TGTGCCAGCAGTACTAGGGTGGGGTACAATGAGCAGTTCTTC. Translating gives CASSTRVGYNEQFF.

CDR3 in DNA: TGTGCCAGCAGCTTTCCACGACAGGGGAAGGCCTACAATGAGCAGTTCTTC. Encoded protein: CASSFPRQGKAYNEQFF. The chain links TRBV11-2 to TRBJ2-1; 8 nucleotides agree with TRBD1. Germline CDR1 is SGHAT and CDR2 is FQNNGV. This CDR3 spans 17 amino acids. Trimming took 3 bases from V and 2 from J; bases not matched to a gene: 9.

The rearrangement uses TRBV7-3 and TRBJ2-7, with D possibly being TRBD1 or TRBD2 (6 bases each). V dropped 1 base and J dropped 4 bases, with 11 bases sitting between them. The length of the CDR3 is 14 residues. Germline lookup yields CDR1 SGHTA and CDR2 FQGTGA. The CDR3 loop is CASSLMGGEYEQYF. DNA for the CDR3: TGTGCCAGCAGCTTAATGGGGGGCGAATACGAGCAGTACTTC.

The gene calls are TRBV4-2 and TRBJ1-1; TRBD1 aligns across 8 bases. V was pared by 2 bases and J by 0 bases, with 8 bases of the junction left unmatched. The CDR3 spans 17 residues. The germline V gene encodes CDR1 LGHNA and CDR2 YNFKEQ. CDR3 amino acids: CASSQPGTGRLNTEAFF. The CDR3 nucleotides read TGTGCCAGCAGCCAACCTGGGACAGGCCGCTTGAACACTGAAGCTTTCTTT.

This sequence joins TRBV28 and TRBJ1-2; TRBD1 is a possible D gene (6 bases). The length of the CDR3 is 16 residues. V lost 2 bases and J 6 bases, leaving 19 bases between the germline ends. Looked up from germline, CDR1 is MDHEN and CDR2 is SYDVKM. Here the CDR3 reads CASSLTTGHTTDGYTF. Written as DNA, the CDR3 is TGTGCCAGCAGTTTAACAACGGGACACACTACGGATGGCTACACCTTC.

This clone was detected only once. V gene TRBV27 combines with J gene TRBJ2-1, with a tentative D call TRBD1 (6 bases). Per the germline V gene, CDR1 is MNHEY and CDR2 is SMNVEV (reference sequence). This CDR3 region has 16 residues. Trimming took 4 bases from V and 5 from J, leaving 18 bases between them. The CDR3 nucleotides are TGTGCCAGCAGTTCACGGACAGAGAAACTTAACAATGAGCAGTTCTTC. Translating it yields CASSSRTEKLNNEQFF.

The rearrangement links TRBV28 to TRBJ2-7; D gene ambiguous. This CDR3 contains 11 residues. Looked up from germline, CDR1 is MDHEN and CDR2 is SYDVKM. V was shortened by 5 bases and J by 6 bases, with 8 bases between the two germline ends. CDR3 amino acids: CASSLMGEQYF. Written as DNA, the CDR3 is TGTGCCAGCAGTCTCATGGGCGAGCAGTACTTC.

The chain is built from TRBV9 and TRBJ2-7, with D perhaps TRBD1 or TRBD2 (5 bases each). V lost 0 bases and J lost 4, with 11 bases in between. Germline V gene data show CDR1 as SGDLS and CDR2 as YYNGEE. The CDR3 sequence is 14 residues long. Written as DNA, the CDR3 is TGTGCCAGCAGCGTAGACGTGGGGGTGTACGAGCAGTACTTC. It yields the protein CASSVDVGVYEQYF.

This clone came up once. The V call is TRBV5-1, the J call TRBJ2-3; 15 nucleotides match TRBD2. J gave up 5 bases and V 4 bases, and 14 bases lay outside the gene matches. Germline CDR1 SGHRS, CDR2 YFSETQ. This CDR3 comprises 19 residues. CDR3 DNA sequence: TGCGCCAGCAGCCTATACCCAGGACTAGCGGGAGGGAGTGGAGATACGCAGTATTTT. Translated: CASSLYPGLAGGSGDTQYF.

V is TRBV7-9 and J is TRBJ1-1; the D is unclear. The CDR3 contains 15 residues. Germline V gives CDR1 SEHNR, CDR2 FQNEAQ (reference sequence). The ends were cut back, 0 bases at V and 1 base at J, with 9 bases in the middle. CDR3 in DNA: TGTGCCAGCAGCTTAGCGTGGACGGAGAACACTGAAGCTTTCTTT. This translates into CASSLAWTENTEAFF. Supplemented by reference TRBV7-9 and TRBJ1-1, the full variable domain reads DTGVSQNPRHKITKRGQNVTFRCDPISEHNRLYWYRQTLGQGPEFLTYFQNEAQLEKSRLLSDRFSAERPKGSFSTLEIQRTEQGDSAMYLCASSLAWTENTEAFFGQGTRLTVV.

The V gene is TRBV9, the J gene TRBJ2-7; perhaps TRBD1 as D (5 bases). With 0 bases removed from V and 0 bases from J, the gap between germline ends came to 10 bases. CDR1 SGDLS and CDR2 YYNGEE come from the germline V gene. This CDR3 is 15 amino acids long. CDR3 nucleotides: TGTGCCAGCAGCGTAGAAGGGGCATTCTCCTACGAGCAGTACTTC. This sequence encodes CASSVEGAFSYEQYF.

DNA of the CDR3: TGTGCCAGCAGTTACCCCTCGCGGGGGCAGGGGGATCACACTGAAGCTTTCTTT. The encoded protein is CASSYPSRGQGDHTEAFF. The chain uses TRBV28 and TRBJ1-1; 7 bases align to TRBD1. The CDR3 is made up of 18 amino acids. V gave up 4 bases and J gave up 3 bases; unmatched junction bases: 17. Germline CDR1 reads MDHEN; CDR2 reads SYDVKM.

The chain uses TRBV6-5 and TRBJ2-7, with 9 bases identical to TRBD1. This CDR3 is 15 amino acids long. V was clipped by 6 bases and J by 3 bases; unmatched bases: 9. Germline V gives CDR1 MNHEY, CDR2 SVGAGI. CDR3 in DNA: TGTGCCAGCAGCCCCTTTCAGGGACAGGGCTACGAGCAGTACTTC. Its protein product is CASSPFQGQGYEQYF.

This chain links TRBV7-9 with TRBJ2-7; 8 bases fit TRBD2. This CDR3 is 15 amino acids long. The ends lost 1 base at V and 4 bases at J; junction bases unmatched: 6. In germline, CDR1 is SEHNR, CDR2 FQNEAQ (reference sequence). The CDR3 DNA reads TGTGCCAGCAGCTTAGAGGCTAGCGGGTTATACGAGCAGTACTTC. Encoded protein: CASSLEASGLYEQYF.

The V gene is TRBV15, the J gene TRBJ2-1; possible D gene TRBD2, 6 bases. With 1 base removed from V and 4 bases from J, the gap between germline ends came to 11 bases. Germline loops: CDR1 LNHNV, CDR2 YYDKDF (reference sequence). The CDR3 contains 15 residues. CDR3 residues: CATSRVGRGYNEQFF. The CDR3 DNA sequence: TGTGCCACCAGCAGAGTAGGGCGGGGATACAATGAGCAGTTCTTC.

This clone has just one count. The rearrangement uses TRBV18 and TRBJ2-7; 7 bases are a match to TRBD2. After removal of 0 bases from V and 3 bases from J, the junction contained 8 bases not matched to a gene. CDR3 length: 16 residues. Per germline, CDR1 KGHSH and CDR2 LQKENI. The CDR3 here is CASSPPVLASFYEQYF. CDR3 coding DNA: TGTGCCAGCTCACCACCGGTACTAGCGAGTTTCTACGAGCAGTACTTC.

In nucleotides, the CDR3 is TGTGCCAGCAGTTACAAAGCGGGAGGGGGTTCAGATACGCAGTATTTT. Its protein product is CASSYKAGGGSDTQYF. The rearrangement links TRBV28 to TRBJ2-3, with 10 bases lining up with TRBD2. Trimming at V came to 4 bases and at J to 4 bases, leaving 8 bases not matched to a gene. Germline CDR1 MDHEN, CDR2 SYDVKM. The CDR3 sequence is 16 residues long.